The sequence of this T cell receptor beta chain was determined in a study of CXCR3-negative and CXCR3-positive naive CD8 T cells. Study at large: Collectively, the libraries yielded approximately 140 million TRB reads in total, at about 1.5 +/- 0.3 million per library.

Findings and caveats of the study: Naive cells used TRBV-TRBJ genes in much the same way whether CXCR3-negative or CXCR3-positive; memory cells did not. Comparison of naive cells showed more hydrophobic TRB CDR3s in CXCR3-positive than in CXCR3-negative naive cells.

As to this clonotype: Its antigen is as yet unknown.

Libraries were UMI-labeled 5' RACE TRB cDNA. Following a re-call of the 5' RACE reads, TCRdb has one entry per CDR3 protein and lacks DNA. The sample has around 88,000 distinct CDR3 sequences. Naive cells were sorted as CD45RO-, CCR7+, CD27+ and CD95-. This CDR3 has 14 residues. The germline V gene has CDR1 DFQATT and CDR2 SNEGSKA (reference sequence). The TCR sequence derives from a human donor in good health. Some clones in this sample may be carry-over from other donors' samples. The sequencing input was naive CXCR3+ CD8+ T cells from blood. Subset here: CD45RO-CCR7+CD27+CD95- naive CD8+ T cells expressing CXCR3 (TNR3+). The chain is built from TRBV20-1 and TRBJ2-1; TCRdb lists TRBD1, though no DNA is available to test this call. The CDR3 reads CSAPGTSSYNEQFF.